A single TCR beta chain is shown here with its context. Its specificity is not known. The sample comes from a study of T cells expressing NK-cell markers. Looking at the study overall: TCR beta repertoires came from sorted CD3+CD56+NKG2C+, CD3+CD56+NKG2C- and CD3+CD56-NKG2C+ T cells. In the group of eight sequenced donors, seven were HCMV-seropositive and one was seronegative.

TCR beta libraries carry UMIs added by 5'RACE template switching. No DNA is given; TCRdb re-called the 5' RACE reads and lists each CDR3 protein once. The table gives roughly 430,000 distinct CDR3 sequences; the top ten clones make up less than 7.5% of it. The CDR3 extends over 14 amino acids. Germline CDR1 reads SGHTA; CDR2 reads FQGNSA. Study results and caveats: Dominant NKG2C+ clonotypes accounted for about 1.0-8% of CD8+ T cells in 5 to 7 donors.

This TCR was recovered from a woman aged 18 to 75 in good health. The V and J genes are TRBV7-2 and TRBJ2-1. The specimen sequenced was blood T cells: a sorted CD56 or NKG2C T cell subset, CD4+ or CD8+ T cells, or bulk PBMC T cells (not recorded which). The chain's CDR3 is CASSQATAYNEQFF.